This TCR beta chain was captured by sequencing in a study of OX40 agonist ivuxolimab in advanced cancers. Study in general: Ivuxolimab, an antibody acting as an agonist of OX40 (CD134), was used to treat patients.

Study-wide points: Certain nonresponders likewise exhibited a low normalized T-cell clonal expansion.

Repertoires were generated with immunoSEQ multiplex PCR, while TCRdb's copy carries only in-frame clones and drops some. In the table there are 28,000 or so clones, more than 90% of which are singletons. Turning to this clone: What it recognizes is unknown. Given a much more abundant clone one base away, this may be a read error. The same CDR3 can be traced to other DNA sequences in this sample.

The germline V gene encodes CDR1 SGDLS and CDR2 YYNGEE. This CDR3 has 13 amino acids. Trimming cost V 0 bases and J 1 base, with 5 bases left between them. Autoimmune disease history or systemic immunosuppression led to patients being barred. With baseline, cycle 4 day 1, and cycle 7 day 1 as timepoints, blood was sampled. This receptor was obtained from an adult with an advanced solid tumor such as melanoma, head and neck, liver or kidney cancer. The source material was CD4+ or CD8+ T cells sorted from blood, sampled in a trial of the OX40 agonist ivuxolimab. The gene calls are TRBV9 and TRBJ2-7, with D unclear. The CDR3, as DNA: TGTGCCAGCAGCGTAGACAGTTCCTACGAGCAGTACTTC. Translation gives CASSVDSSYEQYF. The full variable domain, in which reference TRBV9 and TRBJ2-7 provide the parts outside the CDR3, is DSGVTQTPKHLITATGQRVTLRCSPRSGDLSVYWYQQSLDQGLQFLIQYYNGEERAKGNILERFSAQQFPDLHSELNLSSLELGDSALYFCASSVDSSYEQYFGPGTRLTVT.